The T cell receptor (beta chain) under discussion was sequenced for a study of CD8+CD57+ T cells in acquired aplastic anemia. Broader study findings: Controls and patients did not differ significantly in CD8+ Simpson's diversity. A set of approximately 30 CD8+ CDR3 sequences was shared between patients and controls, and these sequences appeared highly expressed in patients.

Remarks on this clonotype: The antigen is undetermined.

For CDR3 and TCR beta VDJ profiling, genomic DNA was the template used. TCRdb recomputed calls from the reads with MiXCR, one row per CDR3 protein. The sample yields approximately 220,000 distinct CDR3 sequences, roughly half seen once. Those patients picked for sequencing had displayed CD8+CD57+ cell expansion on flow cytometry. Severe acquired aplastic anemia was the diagnosis recorded for all patients. The sample consisted of sorted CD4+, CD8+, or CD8+CD57+ T cells (not recorded which) from PBMCs. The TCR originated in a human donor with aplastic anemia.

CDR3 region: CASSEDLLGGYPLHF. Written as DNA, the CDR3 is TGCGCCAGCAGTGAGGACCTGCTAGGGGGATATCCCCTCCACTTT. The chain recombines TRBV10-2 with TRBJ1-6; D is perhaps TRBD1 (6 bases). Trimming cost V 2 bases and J 13 bases, with 18 bases left between them. The germline CDR1 and CDR2 sequences are WSHSY and SAAADI. CDR3 length equals 15 residues.